This T cell receptor (beta chain) was identified in a study of preoperative IRX-2 immunotherapy in early breast cancer. The table came from immunoSEQ multiplex PCR; TCRdb's copy has only in-frame clones and leaves some out. The sample lists approximately 27,000 clones; roughly four fifths were seen once. As to treatment: preoperative locoregional IRX-2 cytokine immunotherapy. Patients received preoperative, locoregional IRX-2 cytokine immunotherapy in a phase Ib study. V was trimmed by 8 bases and J by 8 bases, leaving 15 bases between them. From germline, CDR1 is MNHGY and CDR2 SAAAGT. The CDR3 consists of 13 residues.

This chain links TRBV6-8 with TRBJ1-4; maybe TRBD1 (6 bases). The source is a human donor with breast cancer. Sequenced material: lymph node tissue, taken after IRX-2 immunotherapy. CDR3 sequence reads: CASSTVRGEKLFF. CDR3 nucleotide sequence: TGTGCCAGCTCGACAGTGAGGGGGGAAAAACTGTTTTTT.